These 14 T cell receptor beta chains were all obtained from the same sample, sequenced in a study of T cell responses to AZD1222 COVID-19 vaccine (dated by TCRdb to about 2021). Libraries were constructed by the immunoSEQ multiplex PCR assay. Held by TCRdb, this immuneACCESS table contains in-frame sequences only and omits some clones. Under half of the omission traces to an unresolved V gene where checked; the cause of the rest is unknown. The sample contains over 95,000 clones, just under 90% of them found a single time. 12% of the sample lies in the top ten. In light of the paper, this sample's time point label describes: baseline before first vaccination. Material: peripheral blood, obtained on day 0 of AZD1222 vaccination. These receptor sequences come from an adult in good health.

V gene TRBV9 combines with J gene TRBJ1-6; 7 nucleotides agree with TRBD1. From germline, CDR1 is SGDLS and CDR2 YYNGEE. V shed 0 bases, J shed 10 bases, and the junction held 7 bases outside the gene matches. The CDR3 totals 15 residues. CDR3 amino acids: CASSVAIGGGSPLHF. The CDR3 region has the DNA TGTGCCAGCAGCGTAGCGATAGGGGGCGGCTCACCCCTCCACTTT.

This chain joins TRBV7-9 and TRBJ2-3; D gene uncertain. Germline CDR1 SEHNR, CDR2 FQNEAQ (reference sequence). The CDR3 totals 14 residues. The ends were cut back, 3 bases at V and 4 bases at J, with 11 bases in the middle. CDR3 bases: TGTGCCAGCAGCTTTTCCCCCCCGGCAGATACGCAGTATTTT. Its protein is CASSFSPPADTQYF.

The chain couples TRBV9 to TRBJ1-1; 7 positions match TRBD1. V shed 4 bases, J shed 2 bases, and the junction held 8 bases outside the gene matches. The CDR3 totals 15 residues. Germline lookup yields CDR1 SGDLS and CDR2 YYNGEE. CDR3 amino acids: CASSHRQGRNTEAFF. The CDR3 DNA sequence: TGTGCCAGCAGCCACCGACAGGGTCGAAACACTGAAGCTTTCTTT.

The chain joins TRBV19 to TRBJ1-1, with D tentatively TRBD1 (5 bases). The CDR3 spans 13 residues. The germline V and J ends were trimmed by 4 bases and 7 bases, with 13 bases remaining between them. Germline-derived CDR1 and CDR2 are LNHDA and SQIVND (reference sequence). The CDR3 coding sequence is TGTGCCAGTAGTAAGACAGCGCTTAATGAAGCTTTCTTT. Translating it yields CASSKTALNEAFF.

The chain is built from TRBV5-6 and TRBJ2-1; 8 bases map to TRBD2. The CDR3 sequence is 16 residues long. Losses at the gene ends were 7 bases for V and 9 bases for J; bases not matched to a gene: 18. CDR1 and CDR2 (germline): SGHDT, YYEEEE. The CDR3 here is CASGTSGLPGGGEQFF. The CDR3 DNA reads as TGTGCCAGCGGGACTAGTGGCCTGCCCGGCGGGGGTGAGCAGTTCTTC.

The rearrangement uses TRBV20-1 and TRBJ2-7; D is perhaps TRBD1 or TRBD2 (5 bases each). The length of the CDR3 is 15 residues. Per germline, CDR1 DFQATT and CDR2 SNEGSKA (reference sequence). V was clipped by 3 bases and J by 5 bases, with 20 bases between them. CDR3 region: CSASNPGRRRDEQYF. CDR3 coding DNA: TGCAGTGCTAGTAATCCGGGGCGCCGCCGCGACGAGCAGTACTTC.

This clone has just a few counts. The gene calls are TRBV24-1 and TRBJ2-2; perhaps TRBD1 as D (5 bases). Germline V gene sequence: CDR1 KGHDR, CDR2 SFDVKD. The germline V and J ends were trimmed by 5 bases and 1 base, with 10 bases remaining between them. The CDR3 consists of 15 residues. This chain's CDR3 is CATSAPQGNTGELFF. For the CDR3, the DNA is TGTGCCACCAGTGCCCCGCAGGGGAACACCGGGGAGCTGTTTTTT.

This chain uses TRBV5-1 with TRBJ2-5; 9 nucleotides align to TRBD2. This CDR3 has 18 amino acids. Germline V lookup: CDR1 SGHRS, CDR2 YFSETQ. With V trimmed by 4 bases and J by 1 base, 14 bases remained unmatched. The CDR3 sequence: CASSRGLPSGARQETQYF. Written as DNA, the CDR3 is TGCGCCAGCAGCCGGGGCCTCCCTAGCGGGGCCCGCCAAGAGACCCAGTACTTC.

This chain joins TRBV6-2 or TRBV6-3 and TRBJ2-7; 12 bases match TRBD2. J was trimmed by 0 bases and V by 6 bases; bases with no gene match: 9. Germline lookup yields CDR1 MNHEY and CDR2 SVGEGT. This CDR3 has 17 amino acids. The DNA of the CDR3 is TGTGCCAGCAGCAAAATCAGACTAGCGGGAGACTCCTACGAGCAGTACTTC. Protein product: CASSKIRLAGDSYEQYF.

J is TRBJ2-7 and V is TRBV7-6, with TRBD2 identical over 8 bases. This CDR3 is 15 amino acids long. Germline V gene lookup returns CDR1 SGHVS and CDR2 FNYEAQ. V shed 1 base and J 3 bases; nucleotides not matched to a gene: 5. The CDR3 DNA is TGTGCCAGCAGCTTAGTCGATAGCGGGGACTACGAGCAGTACTTC. Encoded protein: CASSLVDSGDYEQYF.

The chain recombines TRBV5-1 with TRBJ1-1, with a weak D call TRBD1 (5 bases). V lost 0 bases to trimming and J lost 1 base, with 10 bases between them. The CDR3 sequence is 15 residues long. Germline V lookup: CDR1 SGHRS, CDR2 YFSETQ. The CDR3 reads CASSLGGATNTEAFF. The CDR3, as DNA: TGCGCCAGCAGCTTGGGTGGGGCTACGAACACTGAAGCTTTCTTT.

This chain links TRBV4-1 with TRBJ2-5; D perhaps matches TRBD2 (5 bases). This CDR3 is built from 15 residues. Germline CDR1 is MGHRA and CDR2 is YSYEKL. V was trimmed by 0 bases and J by 3 bases, leaving 11 bases between them. As DNA, the CDR3 is TGCGCCAGCAGCCAAGATGGAACTAGGAAAGAGACCCAGTACTTC. Residues: CASSQDGTRKETQYF.

The chain links TRBV5-1 to TRBJ2-3, with 8 nucleotides matching TRBD2. The CDR3 covers 15 residues. Germline values: CDR1 SGHRS, CDR2 YFSETQ. V shed 0 bases and J 1 base; nucleotides not matched to a gene: 1. The CDR3, as DNA: TGCGCCAGCAGCTTGGGAGCGGGAGGCACAGATACGCAGTATTTT. As protein: CASSLGAGGTDTQYF.

The genes are TRBV18 and TRBJ2-1, with D unresolved. CDR1 and CDR2 from the germline V gene are KGHSH and LQKENI. The CDR3 covers 15 residues. Trimming took off 4 bases at V and 2 bases at J, with 12 bases between the two ends. The CDR3 region is CASSLTGQAYNEQFF. The CDR3 nucleotides read TGTGCCAGCTCACTGACTGGCCAGGCCTACAATGAGCAGTTCTTC.